These 6 T cell receptor beta chains were all obtained from the same sample, sequenced in a study of cytomegalovirus exposure and HLA in healthy donors. The study ran its PCR with 60 Vbeta and 13 Jbeta primers. The repertoire was sequenced with immunoSEQ multiplex PCR; TCRdb's copy has only in-frame clones and lacks some. The top ten hold about 4.6% of the sample, which has approximately 200,000 clones, around 80% seen once. Specimen: PBMCs. The receptors originated from a woman aged 25 to 39 in good health and CMV-seropositive.

V usage is TRBV5-1 and J usage is TRBJ1-3, with D possibly TRBD1 on 5 matching bases. The CDR3 runs to 15 residues. The ends were cut back, 6 bases at V and 2 bases at J, with 15 bases in the middle. In germline, CDR1 is SGHRS, CDR2 YFSETQ. This CDR3 reads CASTLGGIPGNTIYF. The CDR3, as DNA: TGCGCCAGCACCCTCGGGGGGATCCCTGGAAACACCATATATTTT.

The gene calls are TRBV6-1 and TRBJ2-3; 9 bases are a match to TRBD2. The V gene end was trimmed by 3 bases and the J gene end by 3 bases; junction bases not matched to a gene: 10. The CDR3 loop spans 17 amino acids. Germline CDR1 is MNHNS and CDR2 is SASEGT. CDR3 sequence: CASSDGPGLAVTDTQYF. The CDR3 coding sequence is TGTGCCAGCAGTGACGGTCCGGGACTAGCAGTAACAGATACGCAGTATTTT.

The V call is TRBV5-4, the J call TRBJ1-4, with 11 bases matching TRBD1. The CDR3 totals 14 residues. Germline CDR1 reads SGHNT; CDR2 reads YYREEE (reference sequence). The ends lost 4 bases at V and 8 bases at J; junction bases unmatched: 4. The CDR3 is CASSLDRGQEKLFF. Here the CDR3 DNA reads TGTGCCAGCAGCCTGGACAGGGGGCAGGAAAAACTGTTTTTT. The variable domain in full, completed from reference TRBV5-4 and TRBJ1-4, reads ETGVTQSPTHLIKTRGQQVTLRCSSQSGHNTVSWYQQALGQGPQFIFQYYREEENGRGNFPPRFSGLQFPNYSSELNVNALELDDSALYLCASSLDRGQEKLFFGSGTQLSVL.

The chain carries TRBV6-5 and TRBJ2-7; D not resolved. V gave up 4 bases and J gave up 6 bases, with 16 bases separating them. The CDR3 runs to 14 residues. Germline values: CDR1 MNHEY, CDR2 SVGAGI. CDR3 in amino acids: CASSSSEPVLEQYF. The CDR3 DNA reads as TGTGCCAGCAGTTCAAGTGAACCCGTACTCGAGCAGTACTTC.

This clone was detected only a few times. The V gene is TRBV5-1, the J gene TRBJ2-5, with D possibly TRBD2 on 5 matching bases. V lost 3 bases and J 5 bases, leaving 8 bases between the germline ends. This CDR3 is built from 12 residues. Germline V lookup: CDR1 SGHRS, CDR2 YFSETQ. CDR3 nucleotide sequence: TGCGCCAGCAGCTCTAGCTTGGAGACCCAGTACTTC. It translates to CASSSSLETQYF.

This clone was detected only a few times. The chain recombines TRBV13 with TRBJ2-3; TRBD2 agrees at 10 bases. J lost 2 bases, V lost 7 bases, and 12 bases had no gene match. The germline V gene encodes CDR1 PRHDT and CDR2 FYEKMQ (reference sequence). The CDR3 sequence is 17 residues long. Written as DNA, the CDR3 is TGTGCCAGCAACAACCAGCGGGGGGGCCGGGTCACAGATACGCAGTATTTT. Encoded protein: CASNNQRGGRVTDTQYF. Together with reference TRBV13 and TRBJ2-3, the CDR3 gives the full variable domain: AAGVIQSPRHLIKEKRETATLKCYPIPRHDTVYWYQQGPGQDPQFLISFYEKMQSDKGSIPDRFSAQQFSDYHSELNMSSLELGDSALYFCASNNQRGGRVTDTQYFGPGTRLTVL.